One and the same sample provided the 20 T cell receptor beta chains below, sequenced in a study of blood T cells in healthy people across ages. A second PCR, run for about 7 to 11 cycles, used a sample-barcoded 5' primer plus a J-beta primer mix. Using its own MiXCR run on the 5' RACE reads, TCRdb lists one record per CDR3 protein. The sample includes over a million distinct CDR3 sequences, roughly 64% of them seen just once. Material for sequencing was blood. All receptors come from a young man in good health.

The rearrangement joins TRBV4-2 to TRBJ2-7; 8 positions agree with TRBD2. This CDR3 has 16 residues. Germline values: CDR1 LGHNA, CDR2 YNFKEQ. With 1 base clipped from V and 0 bases from J, the junction kept 5 bases outside the gene matches. In DNA, the CDR3 is TGTGCCAGCAGCCAAGTTAGCGGGGCGGTCTCCTACGAGCAGTACTTC. This translates into CASSQVSGAVSYEQYF.

This sequence joins TRBV6-6 and TRBJ2-2, with 7 bases identical to TRBD1. With 9 bases clipped from V and 4 bases from J, the junction kept 5 bases outside the gene matches. CDR3 length: 13 amino acids. CDR1 MNHNY and CDR2 SVGAGI come from the germline V gene (reference sequence). CDR3: CASLQGTTGELFF. CDR3 DNA: TGTGCCAGTTTACAGGGGACCACCGGGGAGCTGTTTTTT.

The gene calls are TRBV20-1 and TRBJ2-1, with D maybe TRBD2 (6 bases). The CDR3 has 16 residues. The V end lost 6 bases, the J end lost 6 bases, and 24 bases lay between the germline ends. Germline CDR1 DFQATT, CDR2 SNEGSKA (reference sequence). The CDR3 sequence is CSAGRGGTAPRNEQFF. CDR3 coding DNA: TGCAGTGCGGGAAGAGGAGGGACCGCCCCTCGCAATGAGCAGTTCTTC.

This rearrangement joins TRBV5-1 to TRBJ2-3, with a possible D match to TRBD1 (6 bases). The CDR3 runs to 15 residues. Trimming stripped 4 bases from V and 2 bases from J, with 14 bases between. Germline V lookup: CDR1 SGHRS, CDR2 YFSETQ. The CDR3 DNA reads TGCGCCAGCAGCACCCAGGGGAGAGACACAGATACGCAGTATTTT. It yields the protein CASSTQGRDTDTQYF. Full variable domain (missing parts from reference TRBV5-1 and TRBJ2-3): KAGVTQTPRYLIKTRGQQVTLSCSPISGHRSVSWYQQTPGQGLQFLFEYFSETQRNKGNFPGRFSGRQFSNSRSEMNVSTLELGDSALYLCASSTQGRDTDTQYFGPGTRLTVL.

For this clonotype: A single base separates this from a much larger clone, so it may be a read error. The rearrangement links TRBV2 to TRBJ2-2; TRBD1 is a possible D gene (5 bases). Trimming removed 8 bases at V and 3 bases at J, with 10 bases between. In germline, CDR1 is SNHLY, CDR2 FYNNEI. CDR3 size: 13 residues. Here the CDR3 DNA reads TGTGCCAGCTCGGCAGGGCACACCGGGGAGCTGTTTTTT. It specifies CASSAGHTGELFF.

The V call is TRBV12-3 or TRBV12-4, the J call TRBJ2-7; D might be TRBD1 or TRBD2, each matching 5 bases. The DNA end lines up better with TRBJ2-5; the J call may be wrong. The CDR3 covers 14 residues. Here the CDR3 reads CASSLDGGVETQYF. The CDR3 DNA is TGTGCCAGCAGTTTAGATGGGGGAGTGGAGACCCAGTACTTC.

Ten or more counts support this clonotype. The chain joins TRBV20-1 to TRBJ1-2; D ambiguous. This CDR3 region has 11 residues. Trimming pared 4 bases from V and 5 bases from J, leaving 8 bases between. Germline assignment: CDR1 DFQATT and CDR2 SNEGSKA (reference sequence). CDR3: CSATGGYGYTF. In DNA form, the CDR3 reads TGCAGTGCTACAGGTGGTTATGGCTACACCTTC.

This clonotype was detected only a few times. The V and J genes are TRBV20-1 and TRBJ2-7; no clear D gene. This CDR3 has 9 amino acids. Deletions cut 6 bases from V and 3 bases from J, with 3 bases between. Germline V gives CDR1 DFQATT, CDR2 SNEGSKA (reference sequence). CDR3 sequence (DNA): TGCAGTGCAGACTACGAGCAGTACTTC. Amino acids: CSADYEQYF.

Only a few counts were recorded for this clonotype. The genes are TRBV9 and TRBJ2-7; 9 bases line up with TRBD2. Unmatched junction bases numbered 4, after V lost 4 bases and J lost 2 bases. The germline gives CDR1 SGDLS, CDR2 YYNGEE. The CDR3 sequence is 14 residues long. CDR3 in amino acids: CASSPAGGTYEQYF. The CDR3 nucleotides read TGTGCCAGCAGCCCAGCGGGAGGAACCTACGAGCAGTACTTC.

The rearrangement uses TRBV29-1 and TRBJ2-1; 11 positions match TRBD2. The CDR3 runs 15 residues. Germline V gene data show CDR1 as SQVTM and CDR2 as ANQGSEA. The ends lost 7 bases at V and 4 bases at J; junction bases unmatched: 9. The CDR3 here is CSGSRGTSGYNEQFF. In nucleotides, the CDR3 is TGCAGCGGAAGCCGAGGGACTAGCGGATACAATGAGCAGTTCTTC.

V and J are TRBV6-6 and TRBJ2-7; D remains unclear. V dropped 6 bases and J dropped 7 bases, with 22 bases sitting between them. The CDR3 consists of 15 residues. Germline loops: CDR1 MNHNY, CDR2 SVGAGI (reference sequence). In nucleotides, the CDR3 is TGTGCCAGCAGCCCCGGGCCCGTCCTGGGCCATGAGCAGTACTTC. It translates to CASSPGPVLGHEQYF.

The CDR3 is CASSARDRGLEAFF. The CDR3 bases are TGTGCCAGCAGCGCCCGGGACAGGGGACTTGAAGCTTTCTTT. The rearrangement uses TRBV7-9 and TRBJ1-1; 10 bases align to TRBD1. The length of the CDR3 is 14 residues. Germline V gene lookup returns CDR1 SEHNR and CDR2 FQNEAQ (reference sequence). V gave up 5 bases and J gave up 7 bases; unmatched junction bases: 7. The full variable domain, completed using reference TRBV7-9 and TRBJ1-1, is DTGVSQNPRHKITKRGQNVTFRCDPISEHNRLYWYRQTLGQGPEFLTYFQNEAQLEKSRLLSDRFSAERPKGSFSTLEIQRTEQGDSAMYLCASSARDRGLEAFFGQGTRLTVV.

A few counts support this clonotype. V and J are TRBV6-1 and TRBJ2-2, with 9 bases aligning to TRBD1. Trimming removed 6 bases from V and 6 bases from J; junction bases left unmatched: 11. Germline loops: CDR1 MNHNS, CDR2 SASEGT. The CDR3 is 16 amino acids. The CDR3 is CASRNIGQGWAGELFF. The CDR3 DNA follows: TGTGCCAGCAGGAATATAGGACAGGGGTGGGCCGGGGAGCTGTTTTTT.

A few counts support this clonotype. V is TRBV6-5 and J is TRBJ1-2; D not resolved. Germline V gives CDR1 MNHEY, CDR2 SVGAGI. The CDR3 has 13 amino acids. Trimming stripped 0 bases from V and 3 bases from J, with 5 bases between. CDR3 sequence (DNA): TGTGCCAGCAGTTACTCGAACGACTATGGCTACACCTTC. Its translation is CASSYSNDYGYTF.

This clonotype was seen a single time. The chain uses TRBV5-1 and TRBJ2-1; D is possibly TRBD1 (6 bases). The J call may be in error: the DNA end matches TRBJ2-7 better. The CDR3 runs 15 residues. Germline V gene data show CDR1 as SGHRS and CDR2 as YFSETQ. For the CDR3, the DNA is TGCGCCAGCAGCAATGAGAGGACAGAGGACAATGAGCAGTACTTC. Translated, it gives CASSNERTEDNEQYF.

This clonotype came up a few times. The chain recombines TRBV4-3 with TRBJ2-3; the match to TRBD1 covers 10 bases. Germline values: CDR1 LGHNA, CDR2 YSLEER. J gave up 2 bases and V 4 bases, and 9 bases lay outside the gene matches. This CDR3 comprises 17 residues. The CDR3 protein is CASSPARTGGSTDTQYF. The CDR3 DNA follows: TGCGCCAGCAGCCCGGCGAGGACAGGGGGGTCCACAGATACGCAGTATTTT.

V gene TRBV6-2 or TRBV6-3 combines with J gene TRBJ2-5; TRBD1 agrees at 8 bases. The junction had 13 bases not matched to a gene; V was cut back by 5 bases and J by 11 bases. CDR1 is MNHEY, CDR2 SVGEGT, per germline. The CDR3 runs to 14 residues. CDR3 sequence reads: CASSPGQDVAEQYF. CDR3 nucleotide sequence: TGTGCCAGCAGTCCGGGACAGGATGTGGCTGAGCAGTACTTC.

The sample holds a few counts of this clonotype. It may be a read error: a sequence one base away is much more abundant. The J gene is TRBJ2-5, the V gene TRBV4-1; TRBD2 matches at 8 bases. Trimming took 0 bases from V and 4 from J; bases not matched to a gene: 7. The length of the CDR3 is 16 residues. Germline assignment: CDR1 MGHRA and CDR2 YSYEKL. The chain's CDR3 is CASSQDGAGGVETQYF. Written as DNA, the CDR3 is TGCGCCAGCAGCCAAGATGGGGCGGGAGGAGTAGAGACCCAGTACTTC.

The rearrangement links TRBV5-1 to TRBJ1-2; a possible D gene is TRBD1 (5 bases). This CDR3 region has 14 residues. Trimming cost V 4 bases and J 8 bases, with 18 bases left between them. In germline, CDR1 is SGHRS, CDR2 YFSETQ. The CDR3 DNA is TGCGCCAGCAGCCCCGGGACTTACATATGGGGCTACACCTTC. This codes for CASSPGTYIWGYTF. The complete variable domain, with remaining parts taken from reference TRBV5-1 and TRBJ1-2, reads KAGVTQTPRYLIKTRGQQVTLSCSPISGHRSVSWYQQTPGQGLQFLFEYFSETQRNKGNFPGRFSGRQFSNSRSEMNVSTLELGDSALYLCASSPGTYIWGYTFGSGTRLTVV.

The V and J genes are TRBV4-3 and TRBJ2-7; D is unclear. Germline V lookup: CDR1 LGHNA, CDR2 YSLEER. V lost 0 bases and J lost 0, with 12 bases in between. This CDR3 has 16 amino acids. CDR3 in amino acids: CASSQEVEVSSYEQYF. The CDR3 DNA follows: TGCGCCAGCAGCCAAGAAGTCGAAGTGAGCTCCTACGAGCAGTACTTC.